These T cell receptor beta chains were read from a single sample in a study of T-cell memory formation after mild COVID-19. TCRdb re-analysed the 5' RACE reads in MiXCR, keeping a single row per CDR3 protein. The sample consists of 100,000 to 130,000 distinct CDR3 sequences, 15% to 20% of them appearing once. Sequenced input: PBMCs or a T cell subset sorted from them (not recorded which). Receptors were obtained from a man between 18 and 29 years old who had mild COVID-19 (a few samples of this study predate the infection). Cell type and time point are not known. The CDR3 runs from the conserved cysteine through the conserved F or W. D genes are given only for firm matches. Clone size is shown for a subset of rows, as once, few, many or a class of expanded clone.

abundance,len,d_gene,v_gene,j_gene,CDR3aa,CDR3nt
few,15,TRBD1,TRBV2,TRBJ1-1,CASSEQGGGNTEAFF,TGTGCCAGCAGTGAACAGGGGGGCGGGAACACTGAAGCTTTCTTT
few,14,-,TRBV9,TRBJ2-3,CASSARVEADTQYF,TGTGCCAGCAGCGCACGGGTCGAGGCAGATACGCAGTATTTT
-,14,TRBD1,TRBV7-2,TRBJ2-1,CASSLDQGANEQFF,TGTGCCAGCAGCTTGGACCAGGGGGCCAATGAGCAGTTCTTC
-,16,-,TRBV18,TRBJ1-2,CASSPPRAAPNYGYTF,TGTGCCAGCTCACCACCAAGGGCAGCACCTAACTATGGCTACACCTTC
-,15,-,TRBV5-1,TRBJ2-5,CASSLSSTPQETQYF,TGCGCCAGCAGCTTGTCATCGACGCCTCAAGAGACCCAGTACTTC
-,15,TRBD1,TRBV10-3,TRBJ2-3,CAISRDRASTDTQYF,TGTGCCATCAGTCGAGACAGGGCTAGCACAGATACGCAGTATTTT
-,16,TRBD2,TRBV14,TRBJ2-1,CASSQHVGLAGLKQFF,TGTGCCAGCAGCCAGCATGTCGGACTAGCGGGGCTAAAGCAGTTCTTC
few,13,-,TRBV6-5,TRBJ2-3,CASRGASTDTQYF,TGTGCCAGCAGAGGGGCCAGCACAGATACGCAGTATTTT
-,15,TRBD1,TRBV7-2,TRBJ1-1,CASSRPDRANTEAFF,TGTGCCAGCAGCCGCCCGGACAGGGCGAACACTGAAGCTTTCTTT
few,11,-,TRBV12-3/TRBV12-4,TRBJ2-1,CASSLFYEQFF,TGTGCCAGCAGTTTATTTTATGAGCAGTTCTTC
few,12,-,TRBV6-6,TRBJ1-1,CASSPPITEAFF,TGTGCCAGCAGCCCACCCATAACTGAAGCTTTCTTT
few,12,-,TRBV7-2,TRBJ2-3,CASSSTLHTQYF,TGTGCCAGCAGCTCCACTTTACATACGCAGTATTTT
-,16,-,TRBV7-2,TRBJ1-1,CASSPYRVALPTEAFF,TGTGCCAGCAGCCCCTACAGGGTCGCCCTTCCCACTGAAGCTTTCTTT
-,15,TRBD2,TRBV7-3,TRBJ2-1,CASSPSGAFGNEQFF,TGTGCCAGCAGCCCGAGCGGGGCCTTCGGCAATGAGCAGTTCTTC
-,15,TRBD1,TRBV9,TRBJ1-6,CASSVGGTANSPLHF,TGTGCCAGCAGCGTAGGTGGGACAGCAAATTCACCCCTCCACTTT
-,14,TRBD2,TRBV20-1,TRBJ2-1,CSASPRGGYNEQFF,TGCAGTGCTAGCCCCCGGGGGGGCTACAATGAGCAGTTCTTC
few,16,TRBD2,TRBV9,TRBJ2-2,CASSVALAGDTGELFF,TGTGCCAGCAGCGTAGCACTAGCGGGGGACACCGGGGAGCTGTTTTTT
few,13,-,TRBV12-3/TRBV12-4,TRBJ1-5,CASTLGREQPQHF,TGTGCCAGCACTCTCGGCAGGGAACAGCCCCAGCATTTT
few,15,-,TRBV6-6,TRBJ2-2,CASSYSGGGSGELFF,TGTGCCAGCAGTTACTCTGGAGGAGGGAGCGGGGAGCTGTTTTTT
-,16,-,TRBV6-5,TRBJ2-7,CASSYSPGTDLNEQYF,TGTGCCAGCAGTTACTCCCCCGGGACGGACCTTAACGAGCAGTACTTC
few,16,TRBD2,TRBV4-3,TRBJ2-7,CASSQDRLAGIYEQYF,TGCGCCAGCAGCCAAGATCGACTAGCGGGGATCTACGAGCAGTACTTC
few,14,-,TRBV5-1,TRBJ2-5,CASSLFTGEETQYF,TGCGCCAGCAGCTTGTTCACAGGAGAGGAGACCCAGTACTTC
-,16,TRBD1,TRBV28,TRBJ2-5,CASSRDRGNLQETQYF,TGTGCCAGCAGTCGGGACAGGGGAAACCTACAAGAGACCCAGTACTTC
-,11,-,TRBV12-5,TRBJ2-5,CASGRDRAQYF,TGTGCTAGTGGTCGAGACCGGGCCCAGTACTTC
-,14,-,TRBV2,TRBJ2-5,CASRPVTSQETQYF,TGTGCCAGCAGACCCGTGACTAGTCAAGAGACCCAGTACTTC
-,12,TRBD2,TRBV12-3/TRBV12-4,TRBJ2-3,CASAREGDTQYF,TGTGCCAGCGCCAGGGAGGGAGATACGCAGTATTTT
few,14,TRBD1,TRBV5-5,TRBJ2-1,CASSGGQGANEQFF,TGTGCCAGCAGCGGAGGACAGGGAGCCAATGAGCAGTTCTTC
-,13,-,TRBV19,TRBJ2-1,CASSKTRRSEQFF,TGTGCCAGTAGTAAGACTAGAAGGAGTGAGCAGTTCTTC
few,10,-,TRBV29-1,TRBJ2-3,CSVGTDTQYF,TGCAGCGTAGGCACAGATACGCAGTATTTT
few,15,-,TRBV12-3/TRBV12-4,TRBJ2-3,CASSSGGTFPDTQYF,TGTGCCAGCAGCTCTGGGGGGACTTTCCCAGATACGCAGTATTTT
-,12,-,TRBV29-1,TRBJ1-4,CSVERAEGKLFF,TGCAGCGTTGAGAGGGCCGAAGGAAAACTGTTTTTT
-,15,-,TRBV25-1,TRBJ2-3,CASSGHFASTDTQYF,TGTGCCAGCAGTGGACATTTTGCTAGCACAGATACGCAGTATTTT
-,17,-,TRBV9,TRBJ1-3,CASSVAPTALSGNTIYF,TGTGCCAGCAGCGTAGCTCCGACGGCCCTCTCTGGAAACACCATATATTTT
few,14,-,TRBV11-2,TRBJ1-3,CASSQQFSGNTIYF,TGTGCCAGCAGCCAACAATTCTCTGGAAACACCATATATTTT
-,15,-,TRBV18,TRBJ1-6,CASSPGQLYNSPLHF,TGTGCCAGCTCACCCGGACAGCTCTATAATTCACCCCTCCACTTT
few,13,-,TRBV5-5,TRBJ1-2,CASSLEGPTGYTF,TGTGCCAGCAGCTTGGAGGGCCCGACGGGCTACACCTTC